This T cell receptor (beta chain) was identified during a study of response to subunit inactivated influenza vaccine. Findings and limits, study-wide: New T cells are recruited in small numbers by each seasonal influenza vaccination, according to the authors' suggestion.

TCRdb re-called the RT-PCR reads through MiXCR, storing one row per CDR3 protein. Here the sample spans about half a million distinct CDR3 sequences, less than 8% being singletons. The CDR3 is made up of 13 amino acids. Trimming took 3 bases from V and 3 from J, leaving 11 bases between them. From germline, CDR1 is DFQATT and CDR2 SNEGSKA (reference sequence). This clonotype was seen many times. Its cognate antigen is unknown. The chain is built from TRBV20-1 and TRBJ1-1; possible D gene TRBD1, 5 bases. The clonotype comes from a man aged 45-69 years who received an inactivated influenza vaccine. Here the sequenced sample was PBMCs from blood, taken roughly 24 months after vaccination. This chain's CDR3 is CSARGGADTEAFF. The CDR3 nucleotides read TGCAGTGCTAGGGGTGGGGCAGACACTGAAGCTTTCTTT.